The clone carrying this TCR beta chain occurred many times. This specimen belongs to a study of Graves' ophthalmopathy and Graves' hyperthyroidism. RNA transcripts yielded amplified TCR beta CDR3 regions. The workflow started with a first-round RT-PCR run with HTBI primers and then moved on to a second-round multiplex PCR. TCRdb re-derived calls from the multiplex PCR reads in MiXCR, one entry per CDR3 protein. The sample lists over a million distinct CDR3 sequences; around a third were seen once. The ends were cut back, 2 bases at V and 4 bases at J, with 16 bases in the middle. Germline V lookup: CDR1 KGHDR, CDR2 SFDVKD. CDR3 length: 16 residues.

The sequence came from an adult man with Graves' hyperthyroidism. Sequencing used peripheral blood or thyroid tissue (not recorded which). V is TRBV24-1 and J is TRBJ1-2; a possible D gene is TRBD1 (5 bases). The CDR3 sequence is CATSDSRQGTFYGYTF. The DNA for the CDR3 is TGTGCCACCAGTGATTCTAGGCAGGGAACTTTCTATGGCTACACCTTC.